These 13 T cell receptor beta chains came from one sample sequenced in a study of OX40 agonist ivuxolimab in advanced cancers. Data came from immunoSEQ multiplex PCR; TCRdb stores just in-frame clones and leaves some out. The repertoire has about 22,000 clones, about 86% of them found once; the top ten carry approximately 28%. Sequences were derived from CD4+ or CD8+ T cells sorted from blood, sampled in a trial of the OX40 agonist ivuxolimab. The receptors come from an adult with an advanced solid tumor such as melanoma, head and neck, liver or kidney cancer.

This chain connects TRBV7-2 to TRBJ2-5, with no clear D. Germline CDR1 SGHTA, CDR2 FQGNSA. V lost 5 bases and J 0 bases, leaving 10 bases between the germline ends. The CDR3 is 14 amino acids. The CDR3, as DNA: TGTGCCAGCAGCCTAATATCGTACCAAGAGACCCAGTACTTC. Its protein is CASSLISYQETQYF.

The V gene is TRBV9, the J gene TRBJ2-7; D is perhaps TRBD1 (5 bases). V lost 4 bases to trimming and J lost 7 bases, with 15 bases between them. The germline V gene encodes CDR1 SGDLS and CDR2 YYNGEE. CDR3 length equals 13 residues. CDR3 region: CASSRQGPREQYF. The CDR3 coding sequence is TGTGCCAGCAGCAGGCAGGGCCCTAGAGAGCAGTACTTC.

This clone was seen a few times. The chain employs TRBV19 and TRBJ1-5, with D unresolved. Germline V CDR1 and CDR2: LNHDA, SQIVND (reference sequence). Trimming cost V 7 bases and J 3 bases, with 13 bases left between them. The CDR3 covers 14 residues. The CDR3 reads CASIGDASNQPQHF. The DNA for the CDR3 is TGTGCCAGTATCGGGGATGCATCCAATCAGCCCCAGCATTTT.

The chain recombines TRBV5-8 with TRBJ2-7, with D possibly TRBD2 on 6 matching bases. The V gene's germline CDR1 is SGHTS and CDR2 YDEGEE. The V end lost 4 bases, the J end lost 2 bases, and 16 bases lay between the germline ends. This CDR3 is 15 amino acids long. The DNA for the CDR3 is TGTGCCAGCAGCAGCACGATCCGGGGGACCTACGAGCAGTACTTC. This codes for CASSSTIRGTYEQYF.

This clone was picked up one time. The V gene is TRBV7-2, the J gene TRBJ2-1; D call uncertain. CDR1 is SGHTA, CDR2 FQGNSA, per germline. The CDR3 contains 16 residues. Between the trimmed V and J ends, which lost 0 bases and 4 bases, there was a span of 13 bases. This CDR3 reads CASSLAEGKPYNEQFF. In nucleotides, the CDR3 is TGTGCCAGCAGCTTAGCGGAAGGGAAACCATACAATGAGCAGTTCTTC.

The CDR3, as DNA: TGTGCCAGCAGCTCCAGCGGGTCCTACGAGCAGTACTTC. Translation gives CASSSSGSYEQYF. This chain uses TRBV7-3 with TRBJ2-7, with TRBD2 as a possible D gene (6 bases). Germline V gives CDR1 SGHTA, CDR2 FQGTGA. V was pared by 4 bases and J by 1 base, with 8 bases between. This CDR3 has 13 residues.

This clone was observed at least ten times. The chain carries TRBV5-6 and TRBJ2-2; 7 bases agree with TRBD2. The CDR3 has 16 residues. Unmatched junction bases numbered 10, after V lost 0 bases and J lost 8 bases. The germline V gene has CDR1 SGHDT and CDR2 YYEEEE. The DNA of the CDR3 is TGTGCCAGCAGCTTGGGGCGGGAGCGGGCCGGAGGGGAGCTGTTTTTT. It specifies CASSLGRERAGGELFF.

The CDR3 spells CASSLGQAHTIYF. CDR3 in DNA: TGTGCCAGCAGCTTGGGACAGGCACACACCATATATTTT. The J gene is TRBJ1-3, the V gene TRBV5-6; weak D call: TRBD1 (6 bases). V dropped 0 bases and J dropped 8 bases, with 9 bases sitting between them. The CDR3 covers 13 residues. Per germline, CDR1 SGHDT and CDR2 YYEEEE.

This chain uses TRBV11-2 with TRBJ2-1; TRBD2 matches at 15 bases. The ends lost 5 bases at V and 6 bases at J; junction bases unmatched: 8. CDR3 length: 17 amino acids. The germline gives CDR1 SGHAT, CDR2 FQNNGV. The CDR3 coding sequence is TGTGCCAGCAGCCCTGGGACTAGCGGGAGGATCGCCAATGAGCAGTTCTTC. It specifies CASSPGTSGRIANEQFF.

DNA for the CDR3: TGTGCCAGCAGCTTGGCCTTTAACGGACTGAACTATGGCTACACCTTC. This translates into CASSLAFNGLNYGYTF. The chain couples TRBV5-8 to TRBJ1-2; D call uncertain. The V gene's germline CDR1 is SGHTS and CDR2 YDEGEE. The CDR3 totals 16 residues. The V and J ends lost 0 bases and 2 bases respectively, with 14 bases between them.

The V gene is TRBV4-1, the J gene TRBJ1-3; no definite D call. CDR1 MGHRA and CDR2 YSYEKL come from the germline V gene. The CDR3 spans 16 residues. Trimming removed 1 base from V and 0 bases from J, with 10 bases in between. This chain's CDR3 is CASSQGVLSSGNTIYF. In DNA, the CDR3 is TGCGCCAGCAGCCAAGGAGTCCTGAGCTCTGGAAACACCATATATTTT.

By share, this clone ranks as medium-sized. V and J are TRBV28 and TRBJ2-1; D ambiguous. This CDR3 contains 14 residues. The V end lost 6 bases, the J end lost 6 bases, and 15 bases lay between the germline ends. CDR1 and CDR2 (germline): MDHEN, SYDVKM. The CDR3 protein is CASRPPGGINEQFF. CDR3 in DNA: TGTGCCAGCAGACCCCCGGGCGGTATCAATGAGCAGTTCTTC.

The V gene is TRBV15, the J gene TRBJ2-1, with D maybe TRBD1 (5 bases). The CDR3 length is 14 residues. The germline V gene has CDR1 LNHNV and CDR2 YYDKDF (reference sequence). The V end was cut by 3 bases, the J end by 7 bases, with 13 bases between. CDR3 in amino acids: CATSRGPNGNEQFF. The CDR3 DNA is TGTGCCACCAGCAGGGGGCCCAACGGTAATGAGCAGTTCTTC.